This T cell receptor beta chain stems from a study of shared clonotypes between healthy human individuals. Some clones are missing from TCRdb's copy, which holds only in-frame ones; the method was immunoSEQ multiplex PCR. This sample has around 350,000 clones, with around 67% found just once. The sequence derives from a man aged 25-45 years in good health. The sequencing input was memory CD4+ T cells sorted from blood. The subset was: CD45RA-negative fraction.

CDR3 nucleotide sequence: TGTGCCAGCGAGGGGAGCAGGAACACTGAAGCTTTCTTT. It translates to CASEGSRNTEAFF. The rearrangement joins TRBV28 to TRBJ1-1; maybe TRBD1 (5 bases). V was clipped by 8 bases and J by 1 base, with 11 bases between them. Germline V gene sequence: CDR1 MDHEN, CDR2 SYDVKM. This CDR3 is 13 amino acids long.